The rows below give T cell receptor beta chains drawn from one sample of a study of shared clonotypes between healthy human individuals. The table came from immunoSEQ multiplex PCR; TCRdb's copy has only in-frame clones and leaves some out. The table records about 820,000 clones, more than 85% of them present only once. The sequenced material came from naive CD8+ T cells sorted from blood. These TCRs come from a man in his thirties or forties in good health. Each CDR3 is given with its conserved first and last residue. Some rows mark clone size as missing; the rest say once, few, many or name a class of expanded clone.

V: TRBV27; size: -; J: TRBJ2-7; CDR3: CASSSSGYEQYF
V: TRBV12-2; size: -; J: TRBJ2-3; CDR3: CASRSMGRTYTDTQYF
V: TRBV4-1; size: -; J: TRBJ2-2; CDR3: CASSQEGSYDTGELFF
V: TRBV4-3; size: -; J: TRBJ1-3; CDR3: CASSQEVLLSGNTIYF
V: TRBV7-3; size: -; J: TRBJ2-1; CDR3: CASSLIAASYNEQFF
V: TRBV10-2; size: -; J: TRBJ2-7; CDR3: CASSDRASGTREQYF
V: TRBV9; size: -; J: TRBJ1-2; CDR3: CASSVATDGYTF
V: TRBV25-1; size: -; J: TRBJ2-3; CDR3: CASSGPGTSGLTQYF
V: TRBV4-3; size: -; J: TRBJ1-2; CDR3: CASSQVSPGDYGYTF
V: TRBV7-9; size: -; J: TRBJ2-3; CDR3: CASSLTITDTQYF
V: TRBV7-8; size: -; J: TRBJ2-1; CDR3: CASGRRGRAAGPDGQFF
V: TRBV5-5; size: -; J: TRBJ2-1; CDR3: CASSPTPAAASYNEQFF
V: TRBV9; size: -; J: TRBJ2-5; CDR3: CASSFSGLQETQYF
V: TRBV5-1; size: once; J: TRBJ2-7; CDR3: CASSPTGLAGGEQYF
V: TRBV27; size: -; J: TRBJ2-7; CDR3: CASRSYYEFEQYF
V: TRBV29-1; size: -; J: TRBJ2-5; CDR3: CSVELAGRQETQYF